These 18 T cell receptor beta chains originate from one sample sequenced in a study of response to subunit inactivated influenza vaccine. Each CDR3 protein gets one entry after TCRdb re-called the RT-PCR reads with MiXCR. The sample has 500,000 to 600,000 distinct CDR3 sequences; approximately 16% are singletons. The starting material was CD4+ T cells sorted from PBMCs, obtained around 25 months after vaccination. Receptors were obtained from a man between 50 and 75 years old who received an inactivated influenza vaccine.

CDR3 sequence reads: CSPKAPGGLYNEQFF. The CDR3 coding sequence is TGCAGTCCTAAAGCCCCGGGGGGCCTCTACAATGAGCAGTTCTTC. V is TRBV20-1 and J is TRBJ2-1; maybe TRBD2 (7 bases). The CDR3 loop spans 15 amino acids. CDR1 is DFQATT and CDR2 is SNEGSKA in the germline V gene (reference sequence). V shed 8 bases and J shed 3 bases, with 20 bases lying between them.

At least ten counts were recorded for this clonotype. V usage is TRBV20-1 and J usage is TRBJ2-1, with 9 bases that match TRBD1. Germline values: CDR1 DFQATT, CDR2 SNEGSKA (reference sequence). V lost 6 bases to trimming and J lost 1 base; unmatched junction nucleotides: 4. This CDR3 is built from 14 residues. This CDR3 reads CSAVDRGSYNEQFF. CDR3 coding DNA: TGCAGTGCCGTGGACAGGGGATCCTACAATGAGCAGTTCTTC.

The chain has TRBV11-2 and TRBJ1-1; a possible D gene is TRBD1 (6 bases). The germline CDR1 and CDR2 sequences are SGHAT and FQNNGV. The germline V and J ends were trimmed by 5 bases and 4 bases, with 11 bases remaining between them. CDR3 length: 13 residues. This CDR3 is CASSPSGATEAFF. The CDR3 DNA reads TGTGCCAGCAGCCCCTCAGGGGCCACTGAAGCTTTCTTT.

The chain joins TRBV29-1 to TRBJ1-5; D unclear. There are 14 residues in the CDR3. Germline V gene sequence: CDR1 SQVTM, CDR2 ANQGSEA. Trimming shortened V by 4 bases and J by 0 bases, and 10 bases separated the two germline ends. CDR3 nucleotides: TGCAGCGTTGTGAGTGGCCATAGCAATCAGCCCCAGCATTTT. Translating it yields CSVVSGHSNQPQHF.

This clonotype has a handful of counts. V usage is TRBV4-1 and J usage is TRBJ2-6, with D uncertain. The CDR3 runs 15 residues. Trimming took off 5 bases at V and 0 bases at J, with 8 bases between the two ends. The germline V gene encodes CDR1 MGHRA and CDR2 YSYEKL. The CDR3 DNA sequence: TGCGCCAGCAGCAACGAAATCTCTGGGGCCAACGTCCTGACTTTC. It is translated as CASSNEISGANVLTF.

The rearrangement joins TRBV5-1 to TRBJ2-1; no firm D call. This CDR3 comprises 11 residues. V lost 6 bases, J lost 7 bases, and 8 bases lay in between. Germline values: CDR1 SGHRS, CDR2 YFSETQ. This chain's CDR3 is CASTDANEQFF. The CDR3 bases are TGCGCCAGCACCGACGCTAATGAGCAGTTCTTC.

V and J are TRBV7-6 and TRBJ2-7; D is possibly TRBD2 (6 bases). CDR1 SGHVS and CDR2 FNYEAQ come from the germline V gene. V was clipped by 5 bases and J by 3 bases, with 11 bases between them. The CDR3 contains 13 residues. The CDR3 sequence is CASSRDFFYEQYF. CDR3 coding DNA: TGTGCCAGCAGCCGGGACTTCTTCTACGAGCAGTACTTC.

Concerning this clonotype itself: The limits of the CDR3 on the DNA are not certain, so only TCRdb's listed CDR3 is given. The genes are TRBV9 and TRBJ2-5. With termini counted, the CDR3 has 16 amino acids. Germline V CDR1 and CDR2: SGDLS, YYNGEE. This CDR3 reads CASSVDVGSTSETQYF.

The table lists this clonotype with a few counts. The CDR3 protein is CASRFGIGNTEAFF. As DNA, the CDR3 is TGTGCCAGCAGGTTTGGTATCGGAAACACTGAAGCTTTCTTT. J is TRBJ1-1 and V is TRBV6-1; D gene unclear. Germline V gene data show CDR1 as MNHNS and CDR2 as SASEGT. This CDR3 is 14 amino acids long. Trimming stripped 6 bases from V and 2 bases from J, with 13 bases between.

V is TRBV3-1 and J is TRBJ2-7; 12 bases match TRBD2. The CDR3 consists of 15 residues. Germline V gene sequence: CDR1 LGHDT, CDR2 YNNKEL (reference sequence). After removal of 4 bases from V and 5 bases from J, the junction contained 6 bases not matched to a gene. The CDR3 loop is CASSRPGLAGHEQYF. The CDR3 coding sequence is TGTGCCAGCAGCCGACCGGGACTAGCGGGCCACGAGCAGTACTTC.

This clonotype was seen a few times. The chain recombines TRBV25-1 with TRBJ2-7; 11 bases map to TRBD1. V trimming: 3 bases; J trimming: 6 bases; junction bases outside the gene matches: 10. This CDR3 comprises 16 residues. CDR1 and CDR2 from the germline V gene are MGHDK and SYGVNS. CDR3 sequence (DNA): TGTGCCAGCAGTGACCCTCGGACAGGGGGCGCGGGCGAGCAGTACTTC. Translated: CASSDPRTGGAGEQYF.

This clonotype has at least ten counts. The rearrangement joins TRBV4-3 to TRBJ2-2; D is perhaps TRBD2 (6 bases). This CDR3 region has 17 residues. Germline CDR1 and CDR2: LGHNA and YSLEER. Trimming removed 2 bases from V and 1 base from J, with 14 bases in between. DNA for the CDR3: TGCGCCAGCAGCCAACTTACGGCGGGGATGAACACCGGGGAGCTGTTTTTT. Its translation is CASSQLTAGMNTGELFF.

This clonotype was seen a few times. The chain carries TRBV5-1 and TRBJ2-7; no clear D gene. Trimming removed 2 bases at V and 4 bases at J, with 16 bases between. The CDR3 runs to 15 residues. The germline V gene has CDR1 SGHRS and CDR2 YFSETQ. The CDR3 loop reads CASSLQPGRLYEQYF. The CDR3 DNA is TGCGCCAGCAGCTTACAACCAGGACGGCTTTACGAGCAGTACTTC.

The chain couples TRBV7-9 to TRBJ1-6, with a tentative D call TRBD1 (6 bases). Germline CDR1 SEHNR, CDR2 FQNEAQ (reference sequence). The CDR3 contains 14 residues. V was trimmed by 4 bases and J by 8 bases, leaving 12 bases between them. The CDR3 nucleotides read TGTGCCAGCAGCTCGGACAGTGTATATTCACCCCTCCACTTT. This encodes CASSSDSVYSPLHF.

V is TRBV25-1 and J is TRBJ2-2; the match to TRBD1 covers 12 bases. The CDR3 loop spans 16 amino acids. CDR1 and CDR2 (germline): MGHDK, SYGVNS. Unmatched junction bases numbered 5, after V lost 7 bases and J lost 2 bases. CDR3 protein: CASTKGQGANTGELFF. The DNA for the CDR3 is TGTGCCAGCACCAAGGGACAGGGGGCAAACACCGGGGAGCTGTTTTTT.

V gene TRBV12-3 or TRBV12-4 combines with J gene TRBJ2-7, with D tentatively TRBD1 or TRBD2 (6 bases each). The ends were cut back, 1 base at V and 2 bases at J, with 12 bases in the middle. This CDR3 spans 15 amino acids. As DNA, the CDR3 is TGTGCCAGCAGTTTAGAAGGGGGGACGACCTACGAGCAGTACTTC. It is translated as CASSLEGGTTYEQYF.

This clonotype showed up just a few times. The chain couples TRBV9 to TRBJ2-5; no clear D gene. The germline CDR1 and CDR2 sequences are SGDLS and YYNGEE. This CDR3 is built from 15 residues. V lost 1 base, J lost 5 bases, and 15 bases lay in between. The CDR3 coding sequence is TGTGCCAGCAGCGTATCTCCCAGGTCGGAGGAGACCCAGTACTTC. Its protein product is CASSVSPRSEETQYF. The whole variable domain, remainder taken from reference TRBV9 and TRBJ2-5, is DSGVTQTPKHLITATGQRVTLRCSPRSGDLSVYWYQQSLDQGLQFLIQYYNGEERAKGNILERFSAQQFPDLHSELNLSSLELGDSALYFCASSVSPRSEETQYFGPGTRLLVL.

The gene calls are TRBV10-3 and TRBJ2-2; D is possibly TRBD1 or TRBD2 (5 bases each). Germline V gene sequence: CDR1 ENHRY, CDR2 SYGVKD. The CDR3 totals 20 residues. Trimming shortened V by 5 bases and J by 0 bases, and 25 bases separated the two germline ends. The CDR3 DNA follows: TGTGCCATCAGTCTACTAGGGGCCCCCTCCCGATCCCCGAACACCGGGGAGCTGTTTTTT. Its protein product is CAISLLGAPSRSPNTGELFF.